These 23 T cell receptor beta chains were sequenced from one sample in a study of OX40 agonist ivuxolimab in advanced cancers. Method: immunoSEQ multiplex PCR; TCRdb's copy keeps in-frame clones and lacks some. The table lists approximately 89,000 clones, around 90% of them singletons. This sample comprised CD4+ or CD8+ T cells sorted from blood, obtained in a trial of the OX40 agonist ivuxolimab. The receptors were gathered from an adult with an advanced solid tumor such as melanoma, head and neck, liver or kidney cancer.

The chain uses TRBV11-2 and TRBJ1-5, with 10 bases identical to TRBD1. This CDR3 comprises 16 residues. Per the germline V gene, CDR1 is SGHAT and CDR2 is FQNNGV. After removal of 4 bases from V and 4 bases from J, the junction contained 7 bases not matched to a gene. CDR3 loop: CASSSTGTGANQPQHF. For the CDR3, the DNA is TGTGCCAGCAGCTCAACCGGGACAGGGGCGAATCAGCCCCAGCATTTT.

The V call is TRBV11-1, the J call TRBJ2-5; D not resolved. This CDR3 region has 12 residues. V lost 1 base, J lost 4 bases, and 4 bases lay in between. Per the germline V gene, CDR1 is SGHAT and CDR2 is FQDESV (reference sequence). The CDR3 DNA is TGTGCCAGCAGCTTAGATAGAGAGACCCAGTACTTC. Translation gives CASSLDRETQYF.

The V and J genes are TRBV9 and TRBJ2-5; the match to TRBD2 covers 7 bases. This CDR3 comprises 17 residues. Germline CDR1 SGDLS, CDR2 YYNGEE. V was clipped by 3 bases and J by 0 bases; unmatched bases: 11. CDR3 in DNA: TGTGCCAGCAGCGCCTGGGGGGGGGTCTCGTACCAAGAGACCCAGTACTTC. Translating it yields CASSAWGGVSYQETQYF. Using reference TRBV9 and TRBJ2-5 for the parts outside the CDR3, the full variable domain is DSGVTQTPKHLITATGQRVTLRCSPRSGDLSVYWYQQSLDQGLQFLIQYYNGEERAKGNILERFSAQQFPDLHSELNLSSLELGDSALYFCASSAWGGVSYQETQYFGPGTRLLVL.

This sequence joins TRBV7-2 and TRBJ2-7, with D uncertain. The CDR3 covers 14 residues. Germline V lookup: CDR1 SGHTA, CDR2 FQGNSA. Trimming stripped 7 bases from V and 6 bases from J, with 19 bases between. CDR3: CASKLLGDMTEQYF. The CDR3 nucleotides are TGTGCCAGCAAACTGCTCGGCGATATGACCGAGCAGTACTTC.

This rearrangement joins TRBV18 to TRBJ1-3; D ambiguous. The CDR3 runs to 14 residues. Germline V gene sequence: CDR1 KGHSH, CDR2 LQKENI. Trimming stripped 5 bases from V and 4 bases from J, with 12 bases between. CDR3 bases: TGTGCCAGCTCAGCGGGCCTTGGGGGAAACACCATATATTTT. It yields the protein CASSAGLGGNTIYF.

The chain links TRBV28 to TRBJ2-7, with 10 bases that match TRBD2. This CDR3 spans 15 amino acids. J lost 4 bases, V lost 5 bases, and 8 bases had no gene match. Germline assignment: CDR1 MDHEN and CDR2 SYDVKM. The CDR3 coding sequence is TGTGCCAGCAGTCTCTCGAGCGGGGGGGCTTACGAGCAGTACTTC. It specifies CASSLSSGGAYEQYF.

J is TRBJ2-7 and V is TRBV2; tentative D call: TRBD2 (5 bases). The germline V and J ends were trimmed by 3 bases and 3 bases, with 9 bases remaining between them. The CDR3 totals 13 residues. The germline V gene encodes CDR1 SNHLY and CDR2 FYNNEI. CDR3 in DNA: TGTGCCAGCAGTGATGGACTCAACTACGAGCAGTACTTC. Translated, it gives CASSDGLNYEQYF.

This clone appeared a few times. CDR3 in amino acids: CASSLELAGAHTQYF. In DNA, the CDR3 is TGTGCCAGCAGCTTGGAACTAGCGGGGGCGCATACGCAGTATTTT. The J gene is TRBJ2-3, the V gene TRBV5-4; TRBD2 matches 11 bases. The CDR3 is made up of 15 amino acids. V lost 0 bases and J lost 7; bases outside the gene matches: 4. From germline, CDR1 is SGHNT and CDR2 YYREEE (reference sequence).

This chain joins TRBV5-1 and TRBJ1-3; no clear D gene. V lost 4 bases and J lost 4, with 12 bases in between. Germline V lookup: CDR1 SGHRS, CDR2 YFSETQ. The CDR3 has 14 amino acids. CDR3 loop: CASSPRGSGNTIYF. The CDR3 nucleotides read TGCGCCAGCAGCCCGCGGGGTTCGGGAAACACCATATATTTT.

The chain employs TRBV9 and TRBJ1-2; 9 bases align to TRBD1. CDR1 is SGDLS, CDR2 YYNGEE, per germline. The CDR3 has 16 residues. The V and J ends lost 5 bases and 2 bases, in that order; junction bases with no gene match: 10. The CDR3 region is CASRGQGSRPNYGYTF. Here the CDR3 DNA reads TGTGCCAGCAGGGGACAGGGATCGCGGCCCAACTATGGCTACACCTTC.

This chain connects TRBV4-1 to TRBJ2-3; D possibly matches TRBD1 or TRBD2 (5 bases each). This CDR3 comprises 14 residues. Germline V gene data show CDR1 as MGHRA and CDR2 as YSYEKL. V lost 0 bases, J lost 1 base, and 5 bases lay in between. This CDR3 reads CASSQEGGTDTQYF. For the CDR3, the DNA is TGCGCCAGCAGCCAAGAGGGGGGCACAGATACGCAGTATTTT.

The V and J genes are TRBV9 and TRBJ1-6, with D uncertain. The V and J ends lost 3 bases and 6 bases respectively, with 7 bases between them. The CDR3 totals 13 residues. Per the germline V gene, CDR1 is SGDLS and CDR2 is YYNGEE. Here the CDR3 DNA reads TGTGCCAGCAGCGGCTACAGTAATTCACCCCTCCACTTT. Protein: CASSGYSNSPLHF.

V and J are TRBV30 and TRBJ2-3; weak D call: TRBD2 (5 bases). Trimming took 0 bases from V and 6 from J, leaving 10 bases between them. CDR1 is GTSNPN and CDR2 is SVGIG in the germline V gene (reference sequence). The CDR3 totals 13 residues. The CDR3 here is CAWSVLGRDTQYF. In nucleotides, the CDR3 is TGTGCCTGGAGTGTACTAGGACGGGATACGCAGTATTTT. The whole variable domain, remainder taken from reference TRBV30 and TRBJ2-3, is SQTIHQWPATLVQPVGSPLSLECTVEGTSNPNLYWYRQAAGRGLQLLFYSVGIGQISSEVPQNLSASRPQDRQFILSSKKLLLSDSGFYLCAWSVLGRDTQYFGPGTRLTVL.

Details on this clone: At one boundary the junction diverges from the germline segment, which might be a read error. The V call is TRBV7-7, the J call TRBJ2-1; 11 bases fit TRBD2. The length of the CDR3 is 15 residues. Germline-derived CDR1 and CDR2 are SSHAT and FNYEAQ (reference sequence). For the CDR3, the DNA is TGTGCTAGCAGCCCCACTAGCGGGGGACCCAATGAGCAGTTCTTC. Translated, it gives CASSPTSGGPNEQFF.

The chain couples TRBV5-1 to TRBJ2-3; D may match TRBD1 or TRBD2 (5 bases each). This CDR3 has 16 residues. The V end lost 0 bases, the J end lost 3 bases, and 14 bases lay between the germline ends. Germline-derived CDR1 and CDR2 are SGHRS and YFSETQ. The CDR3 region has the DNA TGCGCCAGCAGCTTGGACGGGACGGTGGCTACAGATACGCAGTATTTT. Translated: CASSLDGTVATDTQYF.

The chain combines TRBV10-1 with TRBJ2-1; D remains ambiguous. The germline V gene encodes CDR1 WNHNN and CDR2 SYGVQD (reference sequence). V dropped 2 bases and J dropped 0 bases, with 11 bases sitting between them. The CDR3 is 16 residues long. CDR3 DNA: TGCGCCAGCAGTGAGGATCCAGCAAGCTCCTACAATGAGCAGTTCTTC. This sequence encodes CASSEDPASSYNEQFF.

The chain uses TRBV28 and TRBJ2-2; no firm D call. The CDR3 spans 12 residues. Trimming cost V 3 bases and J 6 bases, with 5 bases left between them. Germline CDR1 and CDR2: MDHEN and SYDVKM. The CDR3 DNA is TGTGCCAGCAGTTTGTTATCCGGGGAGCTGTTTTTT. Its protein is CASSLLSGELFF.

The chain links TRBV4-1 to TRBJ2-6; 9 nucleotides line up with TRBD1. Germline CDR1 is MGHRA and CDR2 is YSYEKL. V dropped 0 bases and J dropped 0; count of bases not matched to a gene: 6. The CDR3 covers 19 residues. The DNA of the CDR3 is TGCGCCAGCAGCCAAGACGGGAGGACAGGGGCCTCTGGGGCCAACGTCCTGACTTTC. Protein sequence: CASSQDGRTGASGANVLTF.

The chain combines TRBV4-2 with TRBJ2-7; 8 bases line up with TRBD1. The CDR3 is 17 residues long. After removal of 3 bases from V and 1 base from J, the junction contained 11 bases not matched to a gene. CDR1 and CDR2 (germline): LGHNA, YNFKEQ. The CDR3 bases are TGTGCCAGCAGCCAGGGATCGGACAGGGCCGATTCCTACGAGCAGTACTTC. Amino acids: CASSQGSDRADSYEQYF.

The V and J genes are TRBV14 and TRBJ2-7; maybe TRBD1 (5 bases). V was pared by 3 bases and J by 3 bases, with 12 bases between. Germline CDR1 is SGHDN and CDR2 is FVKESK. CDR3 length: 14 amino acids. The CDR3 nucleotides are TGTGCCAGCAGCCAGTCTGTAGGGGTCTACGAGCAGTACTTC. Residues: CASSQSVGVYEQYF.

The chain recombines TRBV19 with TRBJ1-5; D gene unclear. The CDR3 loop spans 13 amino acids. V dropped 6 bases and J dropped 0 bases, with 6 bases sitting between them. Germline V gene data show CDR1 as LNHDA and CDR2 as SQIVND (reference sequence). CDR3 coding DNA: TGTGCCAGTAGGGGATATAGCAATCAGCCCCAGCATTTT. This encodes CASRGYSNQPQHF.

The rearrangement uses TRBV5-3 and TRBJ1-5; 7 bases are a match to TRBD1. TRBV5-3 is an ORF; its function is uncertain. Trimming took 4 bases from V and 3 from J; bases not matched to a gene: 13. CDR3 length equals 17 residues. The CDR3 nucleotides are TGTGCCAGAAGCGTGAGGGACAGAGGCCCAATCAATCAGCCCCAGCATTTT. Translated: CARSVRDRGPINQPQHF.

V gene TRBV19 combines with J gene TRBJ1-2, with D possibly matching TRBD1 (5 bases). This CDR3 is 15 amino acids long. V dropped 2 bases and J dropped 8 bases, with 18 bases sitting between them. Germline loops: CDR1 LNHDA, CDR2 SQIVND (reference sequence). CDR3 protein: CASSIRRGRELGYTF. The CDR3 coding sequence is TGTGCCAGTAGTATACGTCGCGGCAGGGAGTTGGGCTACACCTTC.